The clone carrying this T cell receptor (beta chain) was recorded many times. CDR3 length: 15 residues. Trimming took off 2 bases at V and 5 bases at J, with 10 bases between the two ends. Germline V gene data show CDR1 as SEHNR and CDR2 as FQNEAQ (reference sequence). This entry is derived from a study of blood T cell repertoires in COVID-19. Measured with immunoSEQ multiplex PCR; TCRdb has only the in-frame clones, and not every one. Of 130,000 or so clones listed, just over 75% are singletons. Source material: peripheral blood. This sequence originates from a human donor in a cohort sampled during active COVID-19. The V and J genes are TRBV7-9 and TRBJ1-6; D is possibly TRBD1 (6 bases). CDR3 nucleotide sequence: TGTGCCAGCAGCTTAAGTACAGGGAATAATTCACCCCTCCACTTT. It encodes CASSLSTGNNSPLHF.